Described below is a single T cell receptor beta chain sequence and its context. The antigen remains unidentified. This sample stems from a study of T-cell reconstitution after alpha-beta-depleted transplantation in children. General study findings and limits: T-cell counts and diversity at one year post-transplant came mainly from newly produced T cells.

Trimming left V 2 bases short and J 7 bases short, with 17 bases between. The germline V gene encodes CDR1 SQVTM and CDR2 ANQGSEA. The CDR3 is made up of 15 amino acids. TCRbeta library preparation incorporated unique molecular identifiers. TCRdb itself ran the PCR reads through MiXCR, one entry per CDR3 protein. The table records 700,000 or so distinct CDR3 sequences, about an eighth of them present only once. The sequence was collected from a girl aged 2-9 years with congenital amegakaryocytic thrombocytopenia, due to receive a stem cell transplant. This material consisted of PBMCs, taken before TCRalphabeta/CD19-depleted stem cell transplant. This chain uses TRBV29-1 with TRBJ2-2; D could derive from TRBD1 or TRBD2 (6 bases each). DNA for the CDR3: TGCAGCGTTGAACGGGGACTGGGGGCAATCGGGGAGCTGTTTTTT. Translating it yields CSVERGLGAIGELFF.